One and the same sample provided the 27 T cell receptor beta chains below, sequenced in a study of post-analysis software for immune sequencing data. Study results and caveats: Relative to controls, patients had 5 or 6 TRBV segments at higher frequency, with TRBV5-6, TRBV5-1 and TRBV20-1 among these.

Their target antigens are unknown. Carried by the TCR beta cDNA libraries were unique molecular identifiers. TCRdb re-called the PCR reads with MiXCR, one entry per CDR3 protein. The sample lists about 500,000 distinct CDR3 sequences; roughly 45% were seen once. The sequencing sample was made of blood. The receptors stem from a girl between 10 and 17 years old with multiple sclerosis.

The V gene is TRBV29-1, the J gene TRBJ1-1; possibly TRBD1 for D (5 bases). The CDR3 extends over 14 amino acids. V was cut by 4 bases and J by 1 base, with 13 bases left in between. CDR1 is SQVTM and CDR2 is ANQGSEA in the germline V gene. In nucleotides, the CDR3 is TGCAGCGTTGCACACGGGACGGCGAACACTGAAGCTTTCTTT. It specifies CSVAHGTANTEAFF.

Notes on this clonotype: A read error is possible here, since a much larger clone lies one base away. V is TRBV6-5 and J is TRBJ2-3; D gene uncertain. Trimming shortened V by 4 bases and J by 1 base, and 0 bases separated the two germline ends. CDR3 size: 11 residues. Germline lookup yields CDR1 MNHEY and CDR2 SVGAGI. The CDR3 sequence is CASSCTDTQYF. The CDR3 nucleotides are TGTGCCAGCAGTTGCACAGATACGCAGTATTTT.

This clonotype was seen a handful of times. The rearrangement uses TRBV20-1 and TRBJ2-7, with TRBD1 identical over 7 bases. The CDR3 totals 14 residues. Germline trimming cut 3 bases from V and 1 base from J; bases unmatched to any gene: 6. Germline lookup yields CDR1 DFQATT and CDR2 SNEGSKA (reference sequence). CDR3 protein: CSASSGTASYEQYF. In nucleotides, the CDR3 is TGCAGTGCTAGCTCCGGGACAGCGTCCTACGAGCAGTACTTC.

Concerning this clonotype itself: One end of the junction is discordant with germline, which a read error may explain. V and J are TRBV11-1 and TRBJ2-7, with 7 bases that match TRBD1. This CDR3 contains 12 residues. Germline V gene data show CDR1 as SGHAT and CDR2 as FQDESV (reference sequence). The CDR3 DNA reads as TGTGCCAGCAGCCGCGACAGGGACGAGCGGTACTTC. Residues: CASSRDRDERYF.

The V call is TRBV6-2 or TRBV6-3, the J call TRBJ2-7, with D possibly TRBD2 on 6 matching bases. There are 15 residues in the CDR3. From germline, CDR1 is MNHEY and CDR2 SVGEGT. V was pared by 5 bases and J by 6 bases, with 20 bases between. The CDR3 region is CASSTPRDSSIEQYF. DNA for the CDR3: TGTGCCAGCAGTACGCCCCGGGACTCGTCCATCGAGCAGTACTTC.

V and J are TRBV20-1 and TRBJ2-1; possibly TRBD1 or TRBD2 for D (5 bases each). The CDR3 totals 13 residues. Trimming took off 3 bases at V and 8 bases at J, with 14 bases between the two ends. Germline CDR1 is DFQATT and CDR2 is SNEGSKA (reference sequence). This CDR3 reads CSARGSLGDEQFF. Here the CDR3 DNA reads TGCAGTGCTAGGGGATCCCTGGGGGATGAGCAGTTCTTC.

This clonotype was recorded a few times. The rearrangement joins TRBV7-9 to TRBJ1-6; possibly TRBD1 for D (6 bases). Germline CDR1 and CDR2: SEHNR and FQNEAQ (reference sequence). V was cut by 2 bases and J by 5 bases, with 16 bases left in between. The CDR3 totals 17 residues. The CDR3 here is CASSLFVGRGDNSPLHF. Here the CDR3 DNA reads TGTGCCAGCAGCTTATTTGTTGGTAGGGGGGATAATTCACCCCTCCACTTT.

The chain joins TRBV4-1 to TRBJ1-2, with D perhaps matching TRBD1 (5 bases). CDR1 MGHRA and CDR2 YSYEKL come from the germline V gene. V lost 4 bases and J lost 6, with 15 bases in between. This CDR3 spans 14 amino acids. CDR3 region: CASSRPQGADGYTF. As DNA, the CDR3 is TGCGCCAGCAGCCGACCCCAGGGAGCTGATGGCTACACCTTC.

Details on this clonotype: A single base separates this from a much larger clone, so it may be a read error. The chain has TRBV6-2 or TRBV6-3 and TRBJ2-5; D is unclear. The CDR3 contains 14 residues. V lost 7 bases and J 4 bases, leaving 16 bases between the germline ends. CDR1 is MNHEY, CDR2 SVGEGT, per germline. The CDR3 sequence: CASTGPRDRETQYF. As DNA, the CDR3 is TGTGCCAGCACCGGACCACGAGACCGAGAGACCCAGTACTTC.

This clonotype was observed a few times. The V call is TRBV5-1, the J call TRBJ2-7; 7 bases agree with TRBD2. The CDR3 spans 13 residues. Unmatched junction bases numbered 3, after V lost 0 bases and J lost 6 bases. Germline V gene data show CDR1 as SGHRS and CDR2 as YFSETQ. CDR3 DNA sequence: TGCGCCAGCAGCTTGGGGGAGGGCGGCGAGCAGTACTTC. It yields the protein CASSLGEGGEQYF.

This clonotype was detected only a few times. The V gene is TRBV12-3 or TRBV12-4, the J gene TRBJ1-4; D is perhaps TRBD1 (6 bases). V was trimmed by 5 bases and J by 6 bases, leaving 13 bases between them. The length of the CDR3 is 14 residues. CDR3 sequence (DNA): TGTGCCAGCAGTCGAAGGGGGGGGGATGAAAAACTGTTTTTT. It yields the protein CASSRRGGDEKLFF.

Only a few counts were recorded for this clonotype. The V call is TRBV7-9, the J call TRBJ2-7; D assignment may be TRBD1 or TRBD2 (5 bases each). Trimming pared 5 bases from V and 6 bases from J, leaving 20 bases between. The CDR3 length is 15 residues. The V gene's germline CDR1 is SEHNR and CDR2 FQNEAQ (reference sequence). CDR3 DNA sequence: TGTGCCAGCAGCCCCGGGGCAGGATCTCTCTCCGAGCAGTACTTC. It encodes CASSPGAGSLSEQYF.

The chain is built from TRBV5-1 and TRBJ2-5, with 11 nucleotides matching TRBD2. Germline V gives CDR1 SGHRS, CDR2 YFSETQ. Germline trimming cut 0 bases from V and 0 bases from J; bases unmatched to any gene: 4. This CDR3 is built from 17 residues. Here the CDR3 reads CASSLALAGVYQETQYF. The CDR3 DNA reads TGCGCCAGCAGCTTGGCACTAGCGGGGGTGTACCAAGAGACCCAGTACTTC. Complete variable domain (other parts from reference TRBV5-1 and TRBJ2-5): KAGVTQTPRYLIKTRGQQVTLSCSPISGHRSVSWYQQTPGQGLQFLFEYFSETQRNKGNFPGRFSGRQFSNSRSEMNVSTLELGDSALYLCASSLALAGVYQETQYFGPGTRLLVL.

A word on this clonotype: Just one base apart from a much larger clone, this may be a read error. The chain is built from TRBV4-1 and TRBJ2-5, with D uncertain. The J call may be in error: the DNA end matches TRBJ2-7 better. CDR1 MGHRA and CDR2 YSYEKL come from the germline V gene. This CDR3 comprises 14 residues. CDR3 in amino acids: CASSREPESYEQYF. The CDR3 DNA reads TGCGCCAGCAGCCGGGAACCGGAATCTTACGAGCAGTACTTC.

This clonotype was counted between two and nine times. The rearrangement uses TRBV20-1 and TRBJ2-4; 9 nucleotides match TRBD1. The J call is in doubt because the DNA end fits TRBJ2-7 better. CDR1 and CDR2 (germline): DFQATT, SNEGSKA (reference sequence). The CDR3 sequence is 14 residues long. CDR3 coding DNA: TGCAGTGCTAGAGCCGGGACAGGGTGGAACGAGCAGTACTTC. Amino acid sequence: CSARAGTGWNEQYF.

This clonotype has just a few counts. V is TRBV12-3 or TRBV12-4 and J is TRBJ2-5; D might be TRBD1 (5 bases). V was pared by 6 bases and J by 1 base, with 12 bases between. The CDR3 is 14 residues long. The CDR3 DNA follows: TGTGCCAGCAGGCCATTAGGGGCCCAAGAGACCCAGTACTTC. Translating gives CASRPLGAQETQYF.

V is TRBV7-3 and J is TRBJ2-1, with a tentative D call TRBD2 (5 bases). Trimming removed 4 bases at V and 9 bases at J, with 10 bases between. The CDR3 spans 12 residues. CDR1 and CDR2 from the germline V gene are SGHTA and FQGTGA. The CDR3 loop reads CASSSDWGEQFF. The CDR3 DNA sequence: TGTGCCAGCAGCTCGGACTGGGGTGAGCAGTTCTTC.

V is TRBV7-3 and J is TRBJ2-1; D may be TRBD2 (5 bases). The CDR3 has 12 amino acids. Germline-derived CDR1 and CDR2 are SGHTA and FQGTGA. With 4 bases removed from V and 7 bases from J, the gap between germline ends came to 8 bases. In DNA form, the CDR3 reads TGTGCCAGCAGCTCCGAGCGGAATGAGCAGTTCTTC. It encodes CASSSERNEQFF.

The genes are TRBV10-3 and TRBJ2-7; 9 bases fit TRBD1. This CDR3 comprises 14 residues. J was trimmed by 5 bases and V by 6 bases; bases with no gene match: 8. The V gene's germline CDR1 is ENHRY and CDR2 SYGVKD. CDR3 amino acids: CAIRRRDRDNEQYF. The CDR3 region has the DNA TGTGCCATCAGGAGAAGGGACAGGGACAACGAGCAGTACTTC.

This clonotype was counted between two and nine times. This chain uses TRBV9 with TRBJ2-7, with D possibly matching TRBD1 (6 bases). The V gene's germline CDR1 is SGDLS and CDR2 YYNGEE. The CDR3 spans 15 residues. V was trimmed by 4 bases and J by 0 bases, leaving 14 bases between them. The CDR3 sequence: CASSPDRSSSYEQYF. DNA of the CDR3: TGTGCCAGCAGCCCCGACAGGTCGAGCTCCTACGAGCAGTACTTC.

This clonotype was seen more than once but under ten times. The CDR3 protein is CSARDRGREQYF. CDR3 DNA sequence: TGCAGTGCTAGAGATCGAGGACGGGAGCAGTACTTC. The genes are TRBV20-1 and TRBJ2-7; no reliable D call. Germline V lookup: CDR1 DFQATT, CDR2 SNEGSKA (reference sequence). V was cut by 0 bases and J by 7 bases, with 10 bases left in between. This CDR3 spans 12 amino acids.

This chain uses TRBV10-3 with TRBJ2-7; 7 bases match TRBD1. Germline trimming cut 8 bases from V and 2 bases from J; bases unmatched to any gene: 3. This CDR3 is 12 amino acids long. CDR1 ENHRY and CDR2 SYGVKD come from the germline V gene. In nucleotides, the CDR3 is TGTGCCATCGGGACAGTGGCCTACGAGCAGTACTTC. Residues: CAIGTVAYEQYF.

This clonotype has only a few counts. The chain employs TRBV29-1 and TRBJ2-3; D is unclear. Trimming removed 3 bases at V and 0 bases at J, with 4 bases between. Germline V gives CDR1 SQVTM, CDR2 ANQGSEA. This CDR3 is built from 12 residues. CDR3 coding DNA: TGCAGCGTTGACGTCAGCACAGATACGCAGTATTTT. Its protein is CSVDVSTDTQYF.

The chain is built from TRBV7-9 and TRBJ2-5, with D possibly matching TRBD1 (6 bases). Trimming removed 0 bases at V and 11 bases at J, with 19 bases between. The CDR3 has 15 residues. Germline assignment: CDR1 SEHNR and CDR2 FQNEAQ (reference sequence). CDR3 loop: CASSLAAAGEGEQYF. As DNA, the CDR3 is TGTGCCAGCAGCTTAGCGGCGGCAGGGGAAGGAGAGCAGTACTTC.

With regard to this clonotype: The junction differs from germline at one of its ends, possibly a read error. The rearrangement uses TRBV7-3 and TRBJ2-6, with D possibly matching TRBD1 (5 bases). The CDR3 has 15 amino acids. From germline, CDR1 is SGHTA and CDR2 FQGTGA. For the CDR3, the DNA is TGTGCCAGCAGCTTATTAGGGGCTGGGGCCAACGTCCCGACTTTC. This sequence encodes CASSLLGAGANVPTF.

The chain is built from TRBV13 and TRBJ2-7, with D hard to call. Germline CDR1 PRHDT, CDR2 FYEKMQ (reference sequence). Trimming took 3 bases from V and 4 from J, leaving 16 bases between them. The CDR3 sequence is 15 residues long. CDR3 sequence (DNA): TGTGCCAGCAGCTTTTTTGGTGGTCGAGAGTACGAGCAGTACTTC. It encodes CASSFFGGREYEQYF.

The chain employs TRBV7-2 and TRBJ2-5; D assignment may be TRBD1 or TRBD2 (5 bases each). V gave up 5 bases and J gave up 7 bases, with 11 bases separating them. The CDR3 covers 12 residues. The germline gives CDR1 SGHTA, CDR2 FQGNSA. CDR3 DNA sequence: TGTGCCAGCAGCGCCCTCGGGGCGACCCAGTACTTC. Translated, it gives CASSALGATQYF.